This T cell receptor beta chain was identified during a study of cytomegalovirus exposure and HLA in healthy donors. General study points: The study designated 150 or so TCR beta chains cytomegalovirus-associated. Reports state that TCR beta sequences accurately predicted most subjects' HLA-A and HLA-B alleles.

This clone was picked up one time. Its antigen is not identified. PCR involved 60 Vbeta and 13 Jbeta primers. As originally analysed: Later, an analysis found about 77 million unique TCR beta chains, and 9.5 million to 11 million of these were shared. TCRdb's copy holds only in-frame clones and misses some; the assay was immunoSEQ multiplex PCR. That table supplies the V and J calls and clone size; D and trimming were determined from the DNA. The sample carries around 92,000 clones, approximately 80% recorded once. From germline, CDR1 is WSHSY and CDR2 SAAADI. The V end was cut by 8 bases, the J end by 4 bases, with 18 bases between. The CDR3 contains 14 residues. As for the donors, each was a healthy bone marrow donor.

The rearrangement links TRBV10-2 to TRBJ2-7, with D perhaps matching TRBD2 (5 bases). This clonotype was obtained from a man younger than 35 in good health and CMV-seronegative. The sequencing sample was made of PBMCs. Here the CDR3 DNA reads TGCGCCAGCTCCTCGAGAGGGTCCATTTACGAGCAGTACTTC. This translates into CASSSRGSIYEQYF.